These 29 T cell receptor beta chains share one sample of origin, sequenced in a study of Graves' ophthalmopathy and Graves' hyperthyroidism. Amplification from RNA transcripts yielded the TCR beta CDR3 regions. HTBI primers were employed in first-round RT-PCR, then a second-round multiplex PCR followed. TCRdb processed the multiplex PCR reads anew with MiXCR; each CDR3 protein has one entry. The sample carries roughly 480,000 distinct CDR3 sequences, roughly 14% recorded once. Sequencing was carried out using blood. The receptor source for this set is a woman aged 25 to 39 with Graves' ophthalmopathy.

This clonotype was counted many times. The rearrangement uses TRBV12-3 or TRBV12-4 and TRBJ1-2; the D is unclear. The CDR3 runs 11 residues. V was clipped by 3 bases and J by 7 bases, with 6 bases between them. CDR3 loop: CASSFSAGYTF. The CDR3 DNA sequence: TGTGCCAGCAGTTTTTCAGCTGGCTACACCTTC.

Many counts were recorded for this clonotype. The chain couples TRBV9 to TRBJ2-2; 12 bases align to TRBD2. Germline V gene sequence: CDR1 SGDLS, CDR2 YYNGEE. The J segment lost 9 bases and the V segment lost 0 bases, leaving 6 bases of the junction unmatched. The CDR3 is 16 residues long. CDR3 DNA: TGTGCCAGCAGCGTAGTAGCTAGCGGGAGGGGCAGGGAGCTGTTTTTT. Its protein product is CASSVVASGRGRELFF.

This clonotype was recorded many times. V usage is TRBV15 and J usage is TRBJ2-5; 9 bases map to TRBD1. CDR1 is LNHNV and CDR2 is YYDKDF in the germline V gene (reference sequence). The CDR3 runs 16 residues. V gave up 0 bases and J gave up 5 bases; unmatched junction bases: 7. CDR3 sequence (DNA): TGTGCCACCAGCAGAGACGGGACAGGGTGGTCGGAGACCCAGTACTTC. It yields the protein CATSRDGTGWSETQYF.

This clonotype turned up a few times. In nucleotides, the CDR3 is TGCAGCGTTGAATTAGCGGAGGCTAGCAAGCAGTACTTC. Translation: CSVELAEASKQYF. The V and J genes are TRBV29-1 and TRBJ2-7; tentatively, D is TRBD2 (6 bases). V was cut by 2 bases and J by 8 bases, with 16 bases left in between. CDR1 and CDR2 (germline): SQVTM, ANQGSEA. The CDR3 is 13 amino acids.

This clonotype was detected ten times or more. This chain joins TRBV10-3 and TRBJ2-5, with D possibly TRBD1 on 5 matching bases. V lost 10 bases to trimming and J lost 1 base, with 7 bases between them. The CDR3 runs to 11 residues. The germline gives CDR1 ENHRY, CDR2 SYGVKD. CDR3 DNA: TGTGCCACTCAGGGCCAAGAGACCCAGTACTTC. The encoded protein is CATQGQETQYF.

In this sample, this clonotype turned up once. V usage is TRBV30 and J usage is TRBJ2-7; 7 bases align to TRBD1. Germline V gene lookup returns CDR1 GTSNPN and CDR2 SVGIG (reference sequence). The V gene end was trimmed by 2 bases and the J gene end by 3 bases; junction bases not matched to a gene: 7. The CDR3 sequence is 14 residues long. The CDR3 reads CAWSSYDRDYEQYF. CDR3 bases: TGTGCCTGGAGTTCCTACGACAGGGACTACGAGCAGTACTTC.

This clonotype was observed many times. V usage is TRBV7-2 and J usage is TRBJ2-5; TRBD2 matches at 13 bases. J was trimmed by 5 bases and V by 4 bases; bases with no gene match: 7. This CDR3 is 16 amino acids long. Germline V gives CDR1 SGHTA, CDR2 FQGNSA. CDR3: CASSSGTSGAVETQYF. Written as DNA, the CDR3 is TGTGCCAGCAGCTCGGGGACTAGCGGGGCAGTGGAGACCCAGTACTTC.

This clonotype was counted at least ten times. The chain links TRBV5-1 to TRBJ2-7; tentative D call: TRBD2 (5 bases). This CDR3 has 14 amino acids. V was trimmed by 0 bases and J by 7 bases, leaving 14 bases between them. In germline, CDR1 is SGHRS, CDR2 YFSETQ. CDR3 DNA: TGCGCCAGCAGCTTGGTCGGGATCCCTGGAGAGCAGTACTTC. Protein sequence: CASSLVGIPGEQYF.

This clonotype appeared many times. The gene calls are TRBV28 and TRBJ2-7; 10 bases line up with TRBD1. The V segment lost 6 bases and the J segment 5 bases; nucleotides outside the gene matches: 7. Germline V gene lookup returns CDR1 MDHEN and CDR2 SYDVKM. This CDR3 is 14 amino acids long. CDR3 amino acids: CASSRRTGGNEQYF. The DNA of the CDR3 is TGTGCCAGCAGCCGGCGGACAGGGGGGAACGAGCAGTACTTC. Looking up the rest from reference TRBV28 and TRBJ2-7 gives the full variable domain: DVKVTQSSRYLVKRTGEKVFLECVQDMDHENMFWYRQDPGLGLRLIYFSYDVKMKEKGDIPEGYSVSREKKERFSLILESASTNQTSMYLCASSRRTGGNEQYFGPGTRLTVT.

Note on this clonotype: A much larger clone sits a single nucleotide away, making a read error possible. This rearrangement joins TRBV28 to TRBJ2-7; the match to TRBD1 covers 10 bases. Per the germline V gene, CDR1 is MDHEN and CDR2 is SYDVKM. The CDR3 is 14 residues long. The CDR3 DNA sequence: TGTGCCGGCAGGGGACAGGGGTCCACCTACGAGCAGTACTTC. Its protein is CAGRGQGSTYEQYF.

The CDR3 DNA is TGTGCCAGCAGCTTAGGTAGTGACAGGGGCCTCTATGGCTACACCTTC. Its translation is CASSLGSDRGLYGYTF. The chain carries TRBV11-2 and TRBJ1-2; 8 bases fit TRBD1. Germline CDR1 is SGHAT and CDR2 is FQNNGV. The ends lost 1 base at V and 4 bases at J; junction bases unmatched: 8. The CDR3 runs 16 residues.

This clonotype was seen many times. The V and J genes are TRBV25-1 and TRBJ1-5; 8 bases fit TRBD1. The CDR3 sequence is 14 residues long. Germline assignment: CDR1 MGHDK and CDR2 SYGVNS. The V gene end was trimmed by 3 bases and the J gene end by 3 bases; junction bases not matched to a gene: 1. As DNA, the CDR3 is TGTGCCAGCAGTGAGACAGGGGTCAATCAGCCCCAGCATTTT. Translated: CASSETGVNQPQHF.

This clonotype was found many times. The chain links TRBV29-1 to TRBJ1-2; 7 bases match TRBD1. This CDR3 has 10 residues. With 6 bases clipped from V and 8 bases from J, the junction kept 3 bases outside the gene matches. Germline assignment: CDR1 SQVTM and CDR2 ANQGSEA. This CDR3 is CSVDRDGYTF. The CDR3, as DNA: TGCAGCGTCGACAGGGACGGCTACACCTTC.

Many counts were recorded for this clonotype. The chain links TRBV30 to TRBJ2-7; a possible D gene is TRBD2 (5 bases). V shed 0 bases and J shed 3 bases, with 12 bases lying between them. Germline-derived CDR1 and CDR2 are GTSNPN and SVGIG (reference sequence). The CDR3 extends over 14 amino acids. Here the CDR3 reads CAWSVRGRNYEQYF. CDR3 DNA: TGTGCCTGGAGTGTACGGGGTAGAAACTACGAGCAGTACTTC.

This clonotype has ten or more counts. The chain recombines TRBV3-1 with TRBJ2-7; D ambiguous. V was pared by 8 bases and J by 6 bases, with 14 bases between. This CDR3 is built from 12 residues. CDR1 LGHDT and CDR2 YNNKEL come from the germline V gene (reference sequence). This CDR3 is CASQNNRAEQYF. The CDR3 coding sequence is TGTGCCAGCCAAAACAATAGGGCCGAGCAGTACTTC.

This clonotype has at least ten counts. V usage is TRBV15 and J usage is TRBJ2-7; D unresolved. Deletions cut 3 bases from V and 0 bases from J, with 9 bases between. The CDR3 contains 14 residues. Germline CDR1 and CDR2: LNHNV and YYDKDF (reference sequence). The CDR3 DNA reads TGTGCCACCAGCAGCCTCAGATTCTCCTACGAGCAGTACTTC. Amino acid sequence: CATSSLRFSYEQYF. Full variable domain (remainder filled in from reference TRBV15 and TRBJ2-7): DAMVIQNPRYQVTQFGKPVTLSCSQTLNHNVMYWYQQKSSQAPKLLFHYYDKDFNNEADTPDNFQSRRPNTSFCFLDIRSPGLGDTAMYLCATSSLRFSYEQYFGPGTRLTVT.

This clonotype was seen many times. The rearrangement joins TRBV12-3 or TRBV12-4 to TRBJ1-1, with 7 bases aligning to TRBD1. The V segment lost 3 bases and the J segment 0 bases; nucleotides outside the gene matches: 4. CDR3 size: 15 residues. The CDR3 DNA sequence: TGTGCCAGCAGTTTCAGGGGGGGAATGAACACTGAAGCTTTCTTT. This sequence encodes CASSFRGGMNTEAFF.

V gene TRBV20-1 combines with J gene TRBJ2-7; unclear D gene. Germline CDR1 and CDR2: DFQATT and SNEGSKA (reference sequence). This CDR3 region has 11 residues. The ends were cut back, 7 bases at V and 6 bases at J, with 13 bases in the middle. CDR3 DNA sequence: TGCAGTGTGTTGTGGGAAGGCGAGCAGTACTTC. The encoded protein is CSVLWEGEQYF.

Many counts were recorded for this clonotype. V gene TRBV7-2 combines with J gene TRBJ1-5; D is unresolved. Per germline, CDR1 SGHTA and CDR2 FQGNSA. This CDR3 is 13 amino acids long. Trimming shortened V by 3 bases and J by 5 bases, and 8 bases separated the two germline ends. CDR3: CASSFVRDQPQHF. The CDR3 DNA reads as TGTGCCAGCAGCTTCGTTAGGGATCAGCCCCAGCATTTT.

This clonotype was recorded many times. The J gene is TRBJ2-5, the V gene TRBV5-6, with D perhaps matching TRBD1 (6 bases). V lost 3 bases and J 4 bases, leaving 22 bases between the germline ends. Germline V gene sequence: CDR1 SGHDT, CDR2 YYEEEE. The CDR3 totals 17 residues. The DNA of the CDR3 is TGTGCCAGCAGCTCCTCTCTACAGGGTGAAGAGGGAGAGACCCAGTACTTC. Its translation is CASSSSLQGEEGETQYF.

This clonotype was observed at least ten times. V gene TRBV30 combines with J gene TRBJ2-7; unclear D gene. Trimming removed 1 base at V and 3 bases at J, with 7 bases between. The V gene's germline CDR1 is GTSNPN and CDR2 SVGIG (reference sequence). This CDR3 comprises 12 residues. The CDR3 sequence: CAWSDGDYEQYF. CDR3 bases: TGTGCCTGGAGTGACGGAGACTACGAGCAGTACTTC.

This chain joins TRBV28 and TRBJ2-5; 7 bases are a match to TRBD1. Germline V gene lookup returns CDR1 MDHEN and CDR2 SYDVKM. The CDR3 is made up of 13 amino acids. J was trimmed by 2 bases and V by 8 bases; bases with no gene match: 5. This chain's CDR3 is CASGGQMQETQYF. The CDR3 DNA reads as TGTGCCAGCGGGGGACAGATGCAAGAGACCCAGTACTTC.

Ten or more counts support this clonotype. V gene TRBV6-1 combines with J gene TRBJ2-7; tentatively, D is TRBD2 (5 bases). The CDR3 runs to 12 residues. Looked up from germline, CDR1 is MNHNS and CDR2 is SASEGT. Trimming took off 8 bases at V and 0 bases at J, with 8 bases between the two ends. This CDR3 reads CASGLSSYEQYF. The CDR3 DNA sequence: TGTGCCAGCGGACTGAGCTCCTACGAGCAGTACTTC.

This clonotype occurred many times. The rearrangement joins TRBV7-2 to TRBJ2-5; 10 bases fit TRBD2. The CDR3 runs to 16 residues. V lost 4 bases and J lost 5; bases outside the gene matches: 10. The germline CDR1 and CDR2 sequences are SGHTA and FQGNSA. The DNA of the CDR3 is TGTGCCAGCAGCTCAGGGAGCGGGGGGGCCCGGGAGACCCAGTACTTC. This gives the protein CASSSGSGGARETQYF.

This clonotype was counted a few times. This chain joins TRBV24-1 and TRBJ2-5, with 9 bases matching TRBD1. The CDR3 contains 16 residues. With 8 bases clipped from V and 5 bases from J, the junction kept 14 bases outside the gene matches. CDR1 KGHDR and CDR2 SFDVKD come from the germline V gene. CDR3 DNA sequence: TGTGCCACCAACCCTGGGACAGGGCGCCTCGGGGAGACCCAGTACTTC. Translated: CATNPGTGRLGETQYF.

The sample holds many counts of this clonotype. In DNA, the CDR3 is TGTGCCAGCAGCTTGGGGACGGGACAGGGCTACGAGCAGTACTTC. Its translation is CASSLGTGQGYEQYF. The V call is TRBV7-2, the J call TRBJ2-7; 9 bases align to TRBD1. Trimming took 3 bases from V and 3 from J; bases not matched to a gene: 6. The CDR3 totals 15 residues. Per germline, CDR1 SGHTA and CDR2 FQGNSA. Together with reference TRBV7-2 and TRBJ2-7, the CDR3 gives the full variable domain: GAGVSQSPSNKVTEKGKDVELRCDPISGHTALYWYRQSLGQGLEFLIYFQGNSAPDKSGLPSDRFSAERTGGSVSTLTIQRTQQEDSAVYLCASSLGTGQGYEQYFGPGTRLTVT.

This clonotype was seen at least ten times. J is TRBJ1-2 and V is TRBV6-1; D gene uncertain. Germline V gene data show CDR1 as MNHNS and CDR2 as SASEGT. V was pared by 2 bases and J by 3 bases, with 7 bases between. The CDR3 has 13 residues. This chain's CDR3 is CASSEYGYYGYTF. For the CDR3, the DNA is TGTGCCAGCAGTGAATACGGCTACTATGGCTACACCTTC.

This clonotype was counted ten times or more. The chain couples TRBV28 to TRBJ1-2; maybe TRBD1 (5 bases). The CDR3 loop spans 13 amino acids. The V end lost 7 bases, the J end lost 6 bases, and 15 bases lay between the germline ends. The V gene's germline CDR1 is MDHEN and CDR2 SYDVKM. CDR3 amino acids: CASTLGLPNGYTF. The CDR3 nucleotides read TGTGCCAGCACCCTGGGACTGCCGAATGGCTACACCTTC.

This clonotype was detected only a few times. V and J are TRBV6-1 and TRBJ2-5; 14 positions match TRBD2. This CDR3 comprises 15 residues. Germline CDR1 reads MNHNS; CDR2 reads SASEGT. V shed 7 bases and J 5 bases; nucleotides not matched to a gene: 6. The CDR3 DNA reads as TGTGCCAGCACCAGGGGACTAGCGGGAGTGGAGACCCAGTACTTC. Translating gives CASTRGLAGVETQYF.